Listed below are T cell receptor beta chains from one sample, sequenced in a study of cytomegalovirus exposure and HLA in healthy donors. The assay was immunoSEQ multiplex PCR, and TCRdb's table has in-frame clones only and misses some. The sample comprises about 160,000 clones, roughly 95% of which are singletons, and more than 0.7% rests with the top ten. The specimen was PBMCs. These receptors all stem from a woman younger than 35 in good health and CMV-seronegative. CDR3s include the opening cysteine and the closing phenylalanine or tryptophan. A D gene is named only where the DNA matches it firmly. Rows give clone size only sometimes, using once, few, many, or a class for an expanded clone.

cdr3_nt cdr3_aa d_call j_call clone_size v_call
TGTGCCAGCAGTTTGACAGGGGGCGCGGGCGGGGAGCTGTTTTTT CASSLTGGAGGELFF TRBD1 TRBJ2-2 - TRBV5-4
TGTGCCAGCTCACCACTAACTAGCGGGGAAGAGACCCAGTACTTC CASSPLTSGEETQYF TRBD2 TRBJ2-5 - TRBV18
TGTGCCTGGAGCCTCCCTGGGACACCAGGCGAGGGAAACACCATATATTTT CAWSLPGTPGEGNTIYF - TRBJ1-3 - TRBV30
TGTGCCAGCAGCTTAAACGGTCGACTAGAAGAGACCCAGTACTTC CASSLNGRLEETQYF - TRBJ2-5 - TRBV7-2
TGTGCCAGCAGCTCCAAACCCCTAGCGGTTCGCGCTTCCTACAATGAGCAGTTCTTC CASSSKPLAVRASYNEQFF TRBD2 TRBJ2-1 - TRBV7-3
TGTGCCAGCAGTTCCGTACAGGGGAATACGCAGTATTTT CASSSVQGNTQYF TRBD1 TRBJ2-3 - TRBV27
TGTGCCAGCTCACCAAGTCGCGGGACAGGGATGGCCACTGAAGCTTTCTTT CASSPSRGTGMATEAFF TRBD1 TRBJ1-1 once TRBV18
TGTGCCAGCAGCTTAGTTGGGCCCTATGGCTACACCTTC CASSLVGPYGYTF - TRBJ1-2 - TRBV7-9
TGTGCCAGCAGCTTTACGTGGGGCCTCGAGCAGTACTTC CASSFTWGLEQYF - TRBJ2-7 - TRBV5-4
TGTGCCAGCGGACGGGAGAACACCGGGGAGCTGTTTTTT CASGRENTGELFF - TRBJ2-2 - TRBV6-6
TGTGCCAGCAGCTTAGCTAGCGGGGGGGCCGTTAAGACCCAGTACTTC CASSLASGGAVKTQYF TRBD2 TRBJ2-5 few TRBV7-8
TGTGCCAGCCGGGGTCGGTTTTGGAATCAGCCCCAGCATTTT CASRGRFWNQPQHF - TRBJ1-5 - TRBV6-5
TGTGCCAGCAGCTCAACAAGGACAGGCCTTAACTATGGCTACACCTTC CASSSTRTGLNYGYTF TRBD1 TRBJ1-2 - TRBV7-2
TGTGCCAGCAGTGAAGCGACAGGGCTGGGGTCACCCCTCCACTTT CASSEATGLGSPLHF TRBD1 TRBJ1-6 few TRBV25-1
TGTGCCAGCAGTGAGTGGGGACAGGGTAACGATGGCTACACCTTC CASSEWGQGNDGYTF TRBD1 TRBJ1-2 - TRBV2
TGTGCCAGTAGTATAGTAGCGGGTAGCAATCAGCCCCAGCATTTT CASSIVAGSNQPQHF - TRBJ1-5 - TRBV19
TGTGCCAGCAGCCAAGATCGGGCACAGGATGGTGAAAAACTGTTTTTT CASSQDRAQDGEKLFF - TRBJ1-4 - TRBV4-2
TGCGCCAGCAGCTTGGGGGGCGCAGATCATAATTCACCCCTCCACTTT CASSLGGADHNSPLHF - TRBJ1-6 few TRBV5-1
TGTGCCAGCAGCCAAGAAGCGACAGGGGACACTGAAGCTTTCTTT CASSQEATGDTEAFF TRBD1 TRBJ1-1 once TRBV4-2
TGTGCCAGCAGCTTAGACCTGGGAGGTAGTCAGCCCCAGCATTTT CASSLDLGGSQPQHF - TRBJ1-5 - TRBV7-2
TGTGCCAGCCACAAGGGGCAGACGTATAACTATGGCTACACCTTC CASHKGQTYNYGYTF - TRBJ1-2 - TRBV5-4
TGTGCCAGCAGCTCTACAGGGAGCTCCTATAATTCACCCCTCCACTTT CASSSTGSSYNSPLHF - TRBJ1-6 - TRBV9
TGTGCCAGCAGCCAAGGGCAGGGGGATGTTAGCTATGGCTACACCTTC CASSQGQGDVSYGYTF TRBD1 TRBJ1-2 once TRBV4-2
TGTGCCAGCAGGCTCCGTGGGGGGGGCCGTTTAGATACGCAGTATTTT CASRLRGGGRLDTQYF - TRBJ2-3 - TRBV27
TGTGCCAGTAGTATTGTTACCGGGAGTCCCTACGAGCAGTACTTC CASSIVTGSPYEQYF - TRBJ2-7 - TRBV19
TGTGCCAGCAGTTACAAGGGGACTCCTAGCACAGATACGCAGTATTTT CASSYKGTPSTDTQYF - TRBJ2-3 - TRBV6-6
TGTGCCAGCAGCGCATACGCGTCGACTAGCAGTTCTTACGAGCAGTACTTC CASSAYASTSSSYEQYF TRBD2 TRBJ2-7 - TRBV9
TGTGCCAGCAGCGCCACGGACAGACCTAACTATGGCTACACCTTC CASSATDRPNYGYTF - TRBJ1-2 - TRBV7-9
TGTGCCAGCAGCTTAGGCCGGGACTTTTCTGGCTACACCTTC CASSLGRDFSGYTF - TRBJ1-2 - TRBV11-2
TGTGCCAGCAGCCCCGGACAGAACACTGAAGCTTTCTTT CASSPGQNTEAFF - TRBJ1-1 - TRBV11-1
TGTGCCTCCCTTCGCGGGGGGCCGGGAGATACGCAGTATTTT CASLRGGPGDTQYF TRBD2 TRBJ2-3 - TRBV19
TGTGCCAGCAGCGATACGGGGACAGGGGACCCTTCCTACGAGCAGTACTTC CASSDTGTGDPSYEQYF TRBD1 TRBJ2-7 - TRBV13
TGTGCCCTCACAGGGCCCTACCCGGGGCCGAACACTGAAGCTTTCTTT CALTGPYPGPNTEAFF - TRBJ1-1 - TRBV19
TGTGCCAGCAGCTACCGGACAGGGGGCGACTCACCCCTCCACTTT CASSYRTGGDSPLHF TRBD1 TRBJ1-6 - TRBV7-2
TGTGCCAGCAGCTCATCCCTTGTGAGTACTGAAGCTTTCTTT CASSSSLVSTEAFF - TRBJ1-1 - TRBV14
TGTGCCAGCTCCCCCCGACTGACAGGGCACCCTGGAAACACCATATATTTT CASSPRLTGHPGNTIYF TRBD1 TRBJ1-3 - TRBV18
TGTGCCAGCGACAGGGGGGGAAACACTGAAGCTTTCTTT CASDRGGNTEAFF TRBD1 TRBJ1-1 - TRBV6-1
TGTGCCAGCTCACCGGGGGCAGGAAATCTGGGAAACACCATATATTTT CASSPGAGNLGNTIYF - TRBJ1-3 - TRBV18
TGTGCCACCGCTCCGGGTAGCGGGGGGGCGGGTGAGACCCAGTACTTC CATAPGSGGAGETQYF TRBD2 TRBJ2-5 - TRBV15
TGTGCCAGACGAACCTTCTTAGGCCGGGACAGGTCCCCTGAAGCTTTCTTT CARRTFLGRDRSPEAFF TRBD1 TRBJ1-1 - TRBV2
TGTGCCAGCAGCTTATTGGGGCAGGGGAGCAACACCATATATTTT CASSLLGQGSNTIYF - TRBJ1-3 - TRBV7-9
TGTGCCAGCAGCCAAGCCGGGACATCCGATGGCTACACCTTC CASSQAGTSDGYTF - TRBJ1-2 - TRBV4-2